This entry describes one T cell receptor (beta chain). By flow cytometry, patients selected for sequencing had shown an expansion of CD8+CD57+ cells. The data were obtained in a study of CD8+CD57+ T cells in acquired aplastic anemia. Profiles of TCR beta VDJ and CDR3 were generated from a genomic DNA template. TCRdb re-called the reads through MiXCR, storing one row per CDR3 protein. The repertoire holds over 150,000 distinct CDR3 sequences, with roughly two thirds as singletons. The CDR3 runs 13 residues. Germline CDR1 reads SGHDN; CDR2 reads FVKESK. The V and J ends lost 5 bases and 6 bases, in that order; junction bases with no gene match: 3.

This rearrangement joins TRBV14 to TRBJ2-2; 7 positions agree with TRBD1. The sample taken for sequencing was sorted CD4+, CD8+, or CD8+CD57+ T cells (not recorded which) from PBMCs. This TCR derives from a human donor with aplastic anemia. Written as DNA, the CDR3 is TGTGCCAGCAGCTTGAGGGGGCCCGGGGAGCTGTTTTTT. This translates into CASSLRGPGELFF.